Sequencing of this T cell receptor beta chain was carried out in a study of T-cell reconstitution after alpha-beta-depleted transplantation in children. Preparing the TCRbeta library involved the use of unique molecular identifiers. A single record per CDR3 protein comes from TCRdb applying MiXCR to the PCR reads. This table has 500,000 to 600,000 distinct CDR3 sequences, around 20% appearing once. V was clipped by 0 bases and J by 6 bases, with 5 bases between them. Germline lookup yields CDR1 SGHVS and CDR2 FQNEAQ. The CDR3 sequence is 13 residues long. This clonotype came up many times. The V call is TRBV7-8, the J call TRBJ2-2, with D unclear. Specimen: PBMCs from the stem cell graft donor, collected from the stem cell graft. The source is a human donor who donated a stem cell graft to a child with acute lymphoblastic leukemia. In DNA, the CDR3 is TGTGCCAGCAGCTTAGCGCTCTCCGGGGAGCTGTTTTTT. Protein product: CASSLALSGELFF.